Each of the 2 T cell receptor beta chains below was sequenced from the same sample in a study of T cell changes during pregnancy in multiple sclerosis (dated by TCRdb to the late 2010s). Libraries were prepared through the immunoSEQ multiplex PCR assay. The immuneACCESS repertoire file appears here via TCRdb, limited to in-frame rearrangements. These files lack a portion of the clones; in checked studies, under half of the deficit traces to unresolved V genes, and the cause of the others is not known. The sample table contains roughly 100,000 clones; only one count was recorded for about 89% of them. The ten most abundant clones make up about 1.5% of the sample. The sequencing used peripheral blood, collected before pregnancy. The origin of the receptors is a female donor with multiple sclerosis, enrolled in a pregnancy study.

V is TRBV11-2 and J is TRBJ2-4, with 7 bases lining up with TRBD2. The V and J ends lost 4 bases and 1 base, in that order; junction bases with no gene match: 7. Germline-derived CDR1 and CDR2 are SGHAT and FQNNGV. This CDR3 is built from 16 residues. Written as DNA, the CDR3 is TGTGCCAGCAGCTCGGACCGGGGGGAGGCCAAAAACATTCAGTACTTC. This gives the protein CASSSDRGEAKNIQYF.

The gene calls are TRBV28 and TRBJ2-7, with D perhaps matching TRBD2 (6 bases). Trimming stripped 8 bases from V and 4 bases from J, with 21 bases between. CDR3 size: 15 residues. Looked up from germline, CDR1 is MDHEN and CDR2 is SYDVKM. The CDR3 coding sequence is TGTGCCAGCGGGTTCGGAGGGATTTTCGGGTACGAGCAGTACTTC. Encoded protein: CASGFGGIFGYEQYF.